This passage covers 3 T cell receptor beta chains from one sample sequenced in a study of CD8 T cells in ankylosing spondylitis. TCRdb used MiXCR to reprocess the 5' RACE reads, holding one entry per CDR3 protein. The sample contains 250,000 to 300,000 distinct CDR3 sequences, 15% to 20% of which appear only once. The sample consisted of blood, either unsorted or a sorted T cell fraction (not recorded which). All receptors derive from a male donor with ankylosing spondylitis or in good health (not recorded which).

The chain couples TRBV5-5 to TRBJ1-5; 8 bases map to TRBD1. Germline-derived CDR1 and CDR2 are SGHKS and YYEKEE (reference sequence). This CDR3 spans 15 amino acids. V was pared by 3 bases and J by 5 bases, with 7 bases of the junction left unmatched. DNA of the CDR3: TGTGCCAGCAGCTACGAGGACAGGGCGCATCAGCCCCAGCATTTT. Its protein is CASSYEDRAHQPQHF.

This clonotype was recorded many times. V is TRBV29-1 and J is TRBJ2-5; 7 bases are shared with TRBD2. The CDR3 loop spans 13 amino acids. Germline CDR1 SQVTM, CDR2 ANQGSEA. The V and J ends lost 4 bases and 1 base, in that order; junction bases with no gene match: 3. CDR3 sequence (DNA): TGCAGCGTTGTGGCTAGCGGCCAAGAGACCCAGTACTTC. Its protein is CSVVASGQETQYF.

The chain has TRBV7-9 and TRBJ1-2; D not certain. V lost 4 bases and J 5 bases, leaving 11 bases between the germline ends. The CDR3 runs 13 residues. Germline loops: CDR1 SEHNR, CDR2 FQNEAQ (reference sequence). The CDR3 here is CASSSTDIYGYTF. The DNA of the CDR3 is TGTGCCAGCAGCTCAACCGACATATATGGCTACACCTTC.